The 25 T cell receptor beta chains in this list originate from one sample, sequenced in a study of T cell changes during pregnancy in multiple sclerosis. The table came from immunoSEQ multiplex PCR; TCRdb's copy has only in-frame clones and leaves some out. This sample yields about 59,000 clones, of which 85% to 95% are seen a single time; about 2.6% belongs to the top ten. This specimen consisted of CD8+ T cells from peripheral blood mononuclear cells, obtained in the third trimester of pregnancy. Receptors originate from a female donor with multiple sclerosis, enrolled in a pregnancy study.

CDR3 protein: CASSQDIPQTSGGRGRLYEQYF. Written as DNA, the CDR3 is TGCGCCAGCAGCCAAGATATACCTCAGACTAGCGGAGGGCGAGGGAGACTCTACGAGCAGTACTTC. The rearrangement joins TRBV4-1 to TRBJ2-7, with 9 bases identical to TRBD2. CDR1 and CDR2 (germline): MGHRA, YSYEKL. The CDR3 length is 22 residues. Unmatched junction bases numbered 24, after V lost 0 bases and J lost 3 bases.

The CDR3 is CAISVTRDSGANVLTF. For the CDR3, the DNA is TGTGCCATCAGTGTTACCAGGGACTCTGGGGCCAACGTCCTGACTTTC. The chain joins TRBV10-3 to TRBJ2-6, with D perhaps matching TRBD1 (5 bases). Germline-derived CDR1 and CDR2 are ENHRY and SYGVKD. V dropped 4 bases and J dropped 0 bases, with 10 bases sitting between them. The CDR3 sequence is 16 residues long.

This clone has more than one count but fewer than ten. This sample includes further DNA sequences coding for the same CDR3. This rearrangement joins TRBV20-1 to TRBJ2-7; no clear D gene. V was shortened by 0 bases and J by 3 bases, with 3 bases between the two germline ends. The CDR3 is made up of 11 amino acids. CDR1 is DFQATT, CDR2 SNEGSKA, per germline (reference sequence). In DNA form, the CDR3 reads TGCAGTGCTAGAGACAACTACGAGCAGTACTTC. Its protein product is CSARDNYEQYF.

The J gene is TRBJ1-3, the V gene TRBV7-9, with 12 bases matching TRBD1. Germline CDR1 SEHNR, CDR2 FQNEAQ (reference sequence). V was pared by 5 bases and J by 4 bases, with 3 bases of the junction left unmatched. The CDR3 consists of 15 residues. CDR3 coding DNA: TGTGCCAGCAGCGGGGACAGGGGGCCAGGAAACACCATATATTTT. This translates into CASSGDRGPGNTIYF.

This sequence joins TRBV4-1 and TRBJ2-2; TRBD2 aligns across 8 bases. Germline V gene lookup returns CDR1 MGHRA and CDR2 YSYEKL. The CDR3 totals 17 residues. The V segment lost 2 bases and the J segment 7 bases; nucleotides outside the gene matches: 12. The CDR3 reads CASSQTSGLLAGGELFF. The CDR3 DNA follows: TGCGCCAGCAGCCAAACTAGCGGCTTACTGGCGGGCGGGGAGCTGTTTTTT.

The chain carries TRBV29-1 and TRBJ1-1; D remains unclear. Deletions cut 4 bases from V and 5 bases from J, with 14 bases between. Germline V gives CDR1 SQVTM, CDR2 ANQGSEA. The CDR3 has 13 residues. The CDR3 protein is CSVVHIEGTEAFF. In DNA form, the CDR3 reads TGCAGCGTTGTCCACATCGAGGGAACTGAAGCTTTCTTT.

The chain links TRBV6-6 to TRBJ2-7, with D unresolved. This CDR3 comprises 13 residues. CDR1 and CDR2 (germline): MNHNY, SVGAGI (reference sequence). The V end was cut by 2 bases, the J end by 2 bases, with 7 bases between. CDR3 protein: CASSYGLAYEQYF. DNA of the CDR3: TGTGCCAGCAGTTACGGCCTAGCCTACGAGCAGTACTTC.

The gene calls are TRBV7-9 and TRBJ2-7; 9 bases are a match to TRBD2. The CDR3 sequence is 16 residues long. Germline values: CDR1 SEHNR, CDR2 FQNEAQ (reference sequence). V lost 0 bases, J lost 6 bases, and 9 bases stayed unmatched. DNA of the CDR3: TGTGCCAGCAGCTTAGCGCGTGGCGGGAGGGCTTCCGAGCAGTACTTC. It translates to CASSLARGGRASEQYF.

CDR3 DNA sequence: TGTGCCAGCAGGTCGGGACTAGCGGGAGCAGATACGCAGTATTTT. This sequence encodes CASRSGLAGADTQYF. V is TRBV7-9 and J is TRBJ2-3; 14 nucleotides agree with TRBD2. The CDR3 spans 15 residues. The junction had 3 bases not matched to a gene; V was cut back by 6 bases and J by 4 bases. Germline V lookup: CDR1 SEHNR, CDR2 FQNEAQ (reference sequence).

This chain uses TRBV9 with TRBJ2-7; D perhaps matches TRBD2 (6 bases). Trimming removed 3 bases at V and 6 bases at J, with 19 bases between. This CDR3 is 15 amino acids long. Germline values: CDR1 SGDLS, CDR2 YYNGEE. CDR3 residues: CASSAQEGRRGEQYF. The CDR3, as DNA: TGTGCCAGCAGCGCCCAGGAGGGTAGACGGGGCGAGCAGTACTTC.

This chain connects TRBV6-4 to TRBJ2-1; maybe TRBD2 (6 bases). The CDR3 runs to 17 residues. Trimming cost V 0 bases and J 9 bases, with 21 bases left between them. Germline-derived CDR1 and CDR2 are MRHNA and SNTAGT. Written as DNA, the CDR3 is TGTGCCAGCAGTGACTCGCCAGGGAGGTACGATACGGGTGAGCAGTTCTTC. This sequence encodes CASSDSPGRYDTGEQFF.

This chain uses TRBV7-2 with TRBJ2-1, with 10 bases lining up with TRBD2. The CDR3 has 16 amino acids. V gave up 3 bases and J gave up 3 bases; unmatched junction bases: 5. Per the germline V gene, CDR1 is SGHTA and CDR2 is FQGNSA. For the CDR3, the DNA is TGTGCCAGCAGCTTGGTTCTAGCGGGGGTCTACAATGAGCAGTTCTTC. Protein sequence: CASSLVLAGVYNEQFF.

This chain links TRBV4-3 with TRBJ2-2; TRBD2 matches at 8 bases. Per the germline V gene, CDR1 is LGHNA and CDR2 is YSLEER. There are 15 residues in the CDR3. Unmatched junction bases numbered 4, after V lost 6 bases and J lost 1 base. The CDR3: CASRDTSGNTGELFF. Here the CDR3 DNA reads TGCGCCAGCAGGGATACTAGCGGGAACACCGGGGAGCTGTTTTTT.

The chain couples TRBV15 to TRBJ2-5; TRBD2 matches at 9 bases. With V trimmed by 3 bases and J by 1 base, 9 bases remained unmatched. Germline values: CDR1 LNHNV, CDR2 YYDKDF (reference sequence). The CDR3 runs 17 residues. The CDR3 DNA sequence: TGTGCCACCAGCAGGGGGTACGAGACTAGCGGCCAAGAGACCCAGTACTTC. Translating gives CATSRGYETSGQETQYF.

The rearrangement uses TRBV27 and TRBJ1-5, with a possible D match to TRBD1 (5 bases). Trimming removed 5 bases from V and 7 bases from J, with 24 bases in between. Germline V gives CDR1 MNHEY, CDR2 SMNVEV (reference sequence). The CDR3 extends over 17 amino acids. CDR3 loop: CASSPPPLGETDQPQHF. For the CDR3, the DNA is TGTGCCAGCAGTCCCCCGCCCTTAGGGGAAACCGACCAGCCCCAGCATTTT.

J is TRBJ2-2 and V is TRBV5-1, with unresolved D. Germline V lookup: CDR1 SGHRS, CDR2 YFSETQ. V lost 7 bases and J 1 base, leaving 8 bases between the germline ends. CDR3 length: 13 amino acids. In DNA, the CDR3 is TGCGCCAGCGCGGCGTTGAACACCGGGGAGCTGTTTTTT. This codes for CASAALNTGELFF.

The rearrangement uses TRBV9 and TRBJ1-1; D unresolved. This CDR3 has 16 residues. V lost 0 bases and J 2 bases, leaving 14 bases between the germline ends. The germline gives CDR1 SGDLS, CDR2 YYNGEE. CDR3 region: CASSVGSVAANTEAFF. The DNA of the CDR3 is TGTGCCAGCAGCGTAGGGTCTGTGGCCGCCAACACTGAAGCTTTCTTT.

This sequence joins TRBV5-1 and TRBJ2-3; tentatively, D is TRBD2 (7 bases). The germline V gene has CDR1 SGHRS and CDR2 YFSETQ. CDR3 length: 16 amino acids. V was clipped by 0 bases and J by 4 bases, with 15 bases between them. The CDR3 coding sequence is TGCGCCAGCAGCTTGGTGGAGGGGGGGCGCGCAGATACGCAGTATTTT. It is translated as CASSLVEGGRADTQYF.

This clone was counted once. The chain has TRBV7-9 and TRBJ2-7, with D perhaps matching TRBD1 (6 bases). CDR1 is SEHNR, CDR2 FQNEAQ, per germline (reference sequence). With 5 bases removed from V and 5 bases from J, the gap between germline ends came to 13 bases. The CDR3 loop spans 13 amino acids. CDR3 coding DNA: TGTGCCAGCAGCACCTCAGGGGCGGACGAGCAGTACTTC. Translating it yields CASSTSGADEQYF.

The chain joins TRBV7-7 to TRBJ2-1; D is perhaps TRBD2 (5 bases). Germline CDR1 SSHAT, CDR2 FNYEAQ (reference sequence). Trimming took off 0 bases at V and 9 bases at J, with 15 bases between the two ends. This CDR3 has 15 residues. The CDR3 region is CASSLAPSGSGEQFF. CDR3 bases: TGTGCCAGCAGCTTAGCTCCTTCGGGGAGCGGTGAGCAGTTCTTC.

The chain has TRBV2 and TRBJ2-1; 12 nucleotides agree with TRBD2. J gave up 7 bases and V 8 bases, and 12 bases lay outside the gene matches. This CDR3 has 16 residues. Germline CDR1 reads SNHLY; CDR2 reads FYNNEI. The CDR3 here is CASSQMGLAGQNEQFF. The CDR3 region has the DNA TGTGCCAGCTCCCAGATGGGACTAGCGGGTCAGAATGAGCAGTTCTTC.

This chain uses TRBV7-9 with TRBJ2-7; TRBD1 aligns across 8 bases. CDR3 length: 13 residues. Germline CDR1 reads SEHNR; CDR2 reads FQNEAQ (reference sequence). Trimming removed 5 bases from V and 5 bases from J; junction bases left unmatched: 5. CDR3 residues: CASSGTGLHEQYF. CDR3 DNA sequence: TGTGCCAGCAGCGGGACAGGTCTCCACGAGCAGTACTTC.

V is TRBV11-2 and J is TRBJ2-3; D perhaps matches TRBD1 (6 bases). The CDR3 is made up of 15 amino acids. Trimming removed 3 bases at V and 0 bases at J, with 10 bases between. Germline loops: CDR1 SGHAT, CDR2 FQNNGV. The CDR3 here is CASSFWGRSTDTQYF. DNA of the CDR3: TGTGCCAGCAGCTTCTGGGGGCGGAGCACAGATACGCAGTATTTT.

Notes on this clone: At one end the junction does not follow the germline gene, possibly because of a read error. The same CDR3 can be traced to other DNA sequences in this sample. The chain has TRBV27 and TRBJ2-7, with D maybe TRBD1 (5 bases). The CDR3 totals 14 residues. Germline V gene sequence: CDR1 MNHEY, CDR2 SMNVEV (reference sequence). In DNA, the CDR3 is TGCGCCAGCAGTTTGGACACGAGCTCCTACGAGCAGTACTTC. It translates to CASSLDTSSYEQYF.

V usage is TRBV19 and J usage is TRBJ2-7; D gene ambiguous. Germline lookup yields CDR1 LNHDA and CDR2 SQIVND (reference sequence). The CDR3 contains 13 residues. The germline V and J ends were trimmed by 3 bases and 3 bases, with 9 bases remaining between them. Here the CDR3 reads CASSMGSFYEQYF. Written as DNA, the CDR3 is TGTGCCAGTAGTATGGGCAGCTTCTACGAGCAGTACTTC.